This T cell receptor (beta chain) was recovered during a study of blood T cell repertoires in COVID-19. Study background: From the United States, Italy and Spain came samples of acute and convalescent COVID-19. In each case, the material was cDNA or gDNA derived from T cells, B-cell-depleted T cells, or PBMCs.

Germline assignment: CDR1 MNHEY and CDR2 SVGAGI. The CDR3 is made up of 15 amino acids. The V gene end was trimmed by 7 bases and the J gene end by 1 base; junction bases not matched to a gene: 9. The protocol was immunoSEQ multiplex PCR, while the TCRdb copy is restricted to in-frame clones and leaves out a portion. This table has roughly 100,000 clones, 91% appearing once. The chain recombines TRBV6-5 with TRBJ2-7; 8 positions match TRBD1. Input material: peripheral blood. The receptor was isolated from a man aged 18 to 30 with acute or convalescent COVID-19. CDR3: CASTPSDRGSYEQYF. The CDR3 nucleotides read TGTGCCAGCACCCCGAGCGACAGGGGTTCCTACGAGCAGTACTTC.